These T cell receptor beta chains were read from a single sample in a study of long-term antiretroviral therapy in people with HIV. TCRdb keeps only in-frame clones here, not all; method: immunoSEQ multiplex PCR. Of tens of thousands of clones in the sample, 86% were seen once. The starting material was unsorted PBMCs, obtained 0.8 years after starting antiretroviral therapy. The receptors were gathered from a woman in her twenties or thirties with HIV. Both conserved end residues are part of each CDR3. The order of the fields is D gene, clone size, CDR3 length, J gene, V gene, CDR3 protein, CDR3 DNA. D genes are given only for firm matches. The size of a clone is reported for some rows only, either as once, few or many, or as a class for expanded clones.

>.|.|13|TRBJ1-1|TRBV29-1
CSVEVGGLGEAFF
TGCAGCGTTGAAGTGGGGGGTCTGGGTGAAGCTTTCTTT
>TRBD1|.|16|TRBJ2-1|TRBV4-1
CASSQDRTGGWNEQFF
TGCGCCAGCAGCCAAGATAGGACAGGGGGCTGGAATGAGCAGTTCTTC
>TRBD2|.|15|TRBJ2-3|TRBV6-4
CASSDSRGGTDTQYF
TGTGCCAGCAGTGACTCGCGGGGGGGCACAGATACGCAGTATTTT
>TRBD1|.|15|TRBJ2-1|TRBV6-6
CASSSGTGTYNEQFF
TGTGCCAGCAGCTCTGGGACAGGTACCTACAATGAGCAGTTCTTC
>TRBD1|.|15|TRBJ1-1|TRBV14
CASSRFLDRDTEAFF
TGTGCCAGCAGCCGGTTTCTGGACAGGGACACTGAAGCTTTCTTT
>.|.|14|TRBJ1-6|TRBV9
CASSVTGYNSPLHF
TGTGCCAGCAGCGTAACGGGGTATAATTCACCCCTCCACTTT
>.|.|14|TRBJ2-7|TRBV6-1
CALREGGTVYEQYF
TGTGCTCTCAGGGAGGGGGGGACGGTCTACGAGCAGTACTTC
>TRBD1|medium-sized|14|TRBJ1-6|TRBV6-1
CASSGTGVGSPLHF
TGTGCCAGCAGTGGGACAGGGGTGGGTTCACCCCTCCACTTT
>TRBD1|.|15|TRBJ2-3|TRBV18
CASSPGGTGPDTQYF
TGTGCCAGCTCACCAGGGGGGACAGGGCCAGATACGCAGTATTTT
>.|.|17|TRBJ1-6|TRBV19
CASSITGIRSYNSPLHF
TGTGCCAGTAGTATAACAGGGATTCGTTCCTATAATTCACCCCTCCACTTT
>TRBD1|.|14|TRBJ1-5|TRBV19
CASSTWTGGQPQHF
TGTGCCAGTAGTACTTGGACAGGGGGCCAACCCCAGCATTTT
>.|.|15|TRBJ1-5|TRBV27
CASSLTSYSNQPQHF
TGTGCCAGCAGTTTAACTAGCTATAGCAATCAGCCCCAGCATTTT
>.|.|16|TRBJ1-5|TRBV19
CASSIRGRGSNQPQHF
TGTGCCAGTAGTATCAGGGGAAGGGGGAGCAATCAGCCCCAGCATTTT
>.|.|14|TRBJ2-1|TRBV14
CASSHRAARPEQFF
TGTGCCAGCAGCCACCGCGCGGCCCGACCTGAGCAGTTCTTC
>.|.|17|TRBJ1-6|TRBV19
CASSRDFRSSYNSPLHF
TGTGCCAGTAGCCGGGACTTTCGGAGCTCCTATAATTCACCCCTCCACTTT
>.|.|11|TRBJ2-5|TRBV14
CASSQDETQYF
TGTGCCAGCAGCCAAGACGAGACCCAGTACTTC
>.|.|10|TRBJ2-2|TRBV29-1
CSVLDGELFF
TGCAGCGTCTTAGACGGGGAGCTGTTTTTT